The 26 T cell receptor beta chains reported below all come from one sample, sequenced in a study of T cells in Graves' hyperthyroidism and ophthalmopathy. RNA transcripts yielded amplified TCR beta CDR3 regions. The HTBI primer set was used in a first-round RT-PCR of the TCR CDR3. TCRdb passed the multiplex PCR reads through MiXCR, listing each CDR3 protein once. Seen here are about 570,000 distinct CDR3 sequences, roughly 50% observed once, and the top ten hold under 20%. The material sequenced was peripheral blood or thyroid tissue (not recorded which). Every receptor here comes from an adult woman with Graves' disease, either hyperthyroidism or ophthalmopathy (not recorded which).

Many counts were recorded for this clonotype. V gene TRBV7-8 combines with J gene TRBJ1-3, with no clear D. This CDR3 has 20 amino acids. V lost 2 bases and J lost 0, with 23 bases in between. Germline V gives CDR1 SGHVS, CDR2 FQNEAQ. CDR3 amino acids: CASSLTVAGHTRYSGNTIYF. CDR3 sequence (DNA): TGTGCCAGCAGCTTAACGGTGGCTGGGCACACCCGTTACTCTGGAAACACCATATATTTT.

As concerns this clonotype: Germline and junction disagree at one end, which may indicate a read error. V and J are TRBV7-3 and TRBJ2-7; a weak D match, TRBD1 (6 bases). CDR3 length equals 15 residues. Germline V CDR1 and CDR2: SGHTA, FQGTGA. CDR3 sequence: CASSQVLGAGYEQYF. The CDR3 DNA follows: TGCGCCAGCAGCCAAGTACTGGGGGCGGGCTACGAGCAGTACTTC.

The chain uses TRBV20-1 and TRBJ2-3; 8 bases match TRBD2. The length of the CDR3 is 13 residues. Germline V gene lookup returns CDR1 DFQATT and CDR2 SNEGSKA (reference sequence). V shed 1 base and J 4 bases; nucleotides not matched to a gene: 1. The chain's CDR3 is CSARATSADTQYF. DNA for the CDR3: TGCAGTGCTAGAGCGACTAGCGCAGATACGCAGTATTTT.

The gene calls are TRBV20-1 and TRBJ2-5, with unresolved D. This CDR3 is built from 12 residues. V was trimmed by 2 bases and J by 9 bases, leaving 13 bases between them. Per the germline V gene, CDR1 is DFQATT and CDR2 is SNEGSKA (reference sequence). The CDR3 loop is CSARSNSQPQYF. In DNA, the CDR3 is TGCAGTGCTAGATCAAATTCTCAGCCCCAGTACTTC.

V is TRBV24-1 and J is TRBJ2-3; 10 nucleotides line up with TRBD2. Looked up from germline, CDR1 is KGHDR and CDR2 is SFDVKD. CDR3 length: 16 residues. Trimming cost V 2 bases and J 0 bases; bases outside gene matches: 1. The CDR3 coding sequence is TGTGCCACCAGTGATTGGACTAGCGGAAGCACAGATACGCAGTATTTT. As protein: CATSDWTSGSTDTQYF.

This clonotype has ten or more counts. CDR3 in amino acids: CASSLIQGKYEQYF. In DNA form, the CDR3 reads TGTGCCAGCAGCTTGATACAGGGAAAATACGAGCAGTACTTC. This chain connects TRBV5-6 to TRBJ2-7; the D gene is possibly TRBD1 (6 bases). The V gene's germline CDR1 is SGHDT and CDR2 YYEEEE. The CDR3 spans 14 residues. Trimming pared 1 base from V and 4 bases from J, leaving 12 bases between.

This clonotype came up many times. The genes are TRBV12-3 or TRBV12-4 and TRBJ2-7, with 11 bases fitting TRBD1. J was trimmed by 3 bases and V by 5 bases; bases with no gene match: 6. This CDR3 is built from 15 residues. CDR3 loop: CASSPHGTGGYEQYF. In DNA, the CDR3 is TGTGCCAGCAGTCCCCATGGGACAGGGGGCTACGAGCAGTACTTC.

This clonotype was recorded many times. The rearrangement joins TRBV2 to TRBJ2-7; D is unclear. With 3 bases removed from V and 0 bases from J, the gap between germline ends came to 6 bases. The germline V gene has CDR1 SNHLY and CDR2 FYNNEI. The CDR3 sequence is 13 residues long. The CDR3 DNA reads as TGTGCCAGCAGTGACAGTAGCTCCTACGAGCAGTACTTC. Its protein product is CASSDSSSYEQYF.

Turning to this clonotype: The germline gene is not matched at one end of the junction; a read error may be the cause. The chain recombines TRBV3-1 with TRBJ2-2; a possible D gene is TRBD2 (6 bases). This CDR3 is built from 16 residues. CDR1 and CDR2 from the germline V gene are LGHDT and YNNKEL (reference sequence). The CDR3 region has the DNA TGTGCCAGCAGCCAGATCCCACGCGGCGCCGTCGGGGGGCTGTTTTTT. Protein product: CASSQIPRGAVGGLFF.

This clonotype was detected many times. The genes are TRBV24-1 and TRBJ1-1, with 10 bases identical to TRBD1. CDR1 is KGHDR and CDR2 is SFDVKD in the germline V gene. This CDR3 region has 14 residues. The trim removed 4 bases at V and 5 bases at J, leaving 3 bases unmatched. Here the CDR3 DNA reads TGTGCCACCAGTGAGACAGGGGGCACAACTGAAGCTTTCTTT. This sequence encodes CATSETGGTTEAFF.

The CDR3 here is CASRGTGTAKGTQYF. CDR3 DNA: TGTGCCAGCAGAGGAACCGGGACAGCAAAAGGGACCCAGTACTTC. The chain joins TRBV12-3 or TRBV12-4 to TRBJ2-5, with 7 bases identical to TRBD1. Trimming took 6 bases from V and 7 from J; bases not matched to a gene: 14. The CDR3 consists of 15 residues.

J is TRBJ1-2 and V is TRBV7-9; a possible D gene is TRBD1 (5 bases). Trimming took off 1 base at V and 7 bases at J, with 10 bases between the two ends. The CDR3 loop spans 13 amino acids. Per the germline V gene, CDR1 is SEHNR and CDR2 is FQNEAQ (reference sequence). This chain's CDR3 is CASSLVFGAGYTF. Here the CDR3 DNA reads TGTGCCAGCAGCTTAGTGTTTGGGGCTGGCTACACCTTC.

DNA for the CDR3: TGTGCCATCAGTGATGAGGGTTCAGACACTGAAGCTTTCTTT. Residues: CAISDEGSDTEAFF. The genes are TRBV10-3 and TRBJ1-1; D remains unclear. This CDR3 is 14 amino acids long. The germline V and J ends were trimmed by 3 bases and 3 bases, with 11 bases remaining between them. Germline loops: CDR1 ENHRY, CDR2 SYGVKD.

The chain recombines TRBV30 with TRBJ1-5; perhaps TRBD1 as D (5 bases). Germline loops: CDR1 GTSNPN, CDR2 SVGIG (reference sequence). Trimming took 1 base from V and 5 from J, leaving 6 bases between them. CDR3 length: 12 residues. In DNA form, the CDR3 reads TGTGCCTGGAGTGCACAGGATCAGCCCCAGCATTTT. This sequence encodes CAWSAQDQPQHF.

This clonotype has at least ten counts. The chain joins TRBV12-3 or TRBV12-4 to TRBJ2-7; possible D gene TRBD1, 6 bases. V lost 3 bases, J lost 0 bases, and 12 bases lay in between. This CDR3 is 15 amino acids long. DNA of the CDR3: TGTGCCAGCAGTTTGAGCGGACAGAGCTCCTACGAGCAGTACTTC. It is translated as CASSLSGQSSYEQYF.

The rearrangement links TRBV24-1 to TRBJ2-5; 9 bases agree with TRBD2. V gave up 12 bases and J gave up 5 bases; unmatched junction bases: 6. The CDR3 is made up of 12 amino acids. CDR1 KGHDR and CDR2 SFDVKD come from the germline V gene. The CDR3 sequence: CALAGAGETQYF. The CDR3 DNA reads TGTGCCTTAGCGGGAGCGGGCGAGACCCAGTACTTC.

This chain uses TRBV7-9 with TRBJ2-7; unclear D gene. This CDR3 region has 15 residues. The germline gives CDR1 SEHNR, CDR2 FQNEAQ (reference sequence). The V end lost 4 bases, the J end lost 4 bases, and 17 bases lay between the germline ends. The CDR3 region is CASSSTRTRSYEQYF. The CDR3 DNA reads TGTGCCAGCAGCTCCACCCGGACGAGGTCGTACGAGCAGTACTTC. The whole variable domain, remainder taken from reference TRBV7-9 and TRBJ2-7, is DTGVSQNPRHKITKRGQNVTFRCDPISEHNRLYWYRQTLGQGPEFLTYFQNEAQLEKSRLLSDRFSAERPKGSFSTLEIQRTEQGDSAMYLCASSSTRTRSYEQYFGPGTRLTVT.

This chain links TRBV15 with TRBJ2-5, with TRBD2 as a possible D gene (6 bases). Per the germline V gene, CDR1 is LNHNV and CDR2 is YYDKDF (reference sequence). V was clipped by 1 base and J by 4 bases, with 13 bases between them. The CDR3 has 15 residues. CDR3 residues: CATSRGGVGGETQYF. CDR3 DNA: TGTGCCACCAGCAGAGGTGGGGTCGGGGGAGAGACCCAGTACTTC. The whole variable domain, remainder taken from reference TRBV15 and TRBJ2-5, is DAMVIQNPRYQVTQFGKPVTLSCSQTLNHNVMYWYQQKSSQAPKLLFHYYDKDFNNEADTPDNFQSRRPNTSFCFLDIRSPGLGDTAMYLCATSRGGVGGETQYFGPGTRLLVL.

The V and J genes are TRBV6-6 and TRBJ2-5; the D gene is possibly TRBD2 (6 bases). This CDR3 region has 16 residues. Germline V gene data show CDR1 as MNHNY and CDR2 as SVGAGI (reference sequence). Trimming left V 2 bases short and J 5 bases short, with 18 bases between. CDR3 in amino acids: CASSYGWRVSGETQYF. DNA of the CDR3: TGTGCCAGCAGTTACGGGTGGAGGGTTTCTGGGGAGACCCAGTACTTC.

This clonotype has just a few counts. The DNA for the CDR3 is TGTGCCACCAGCAGAGACAGGGAATATTCACCCCTCCACTTT. Residues: CATSRDREYSPLHF. The chain is built from TRBV15 and TRBJ1-6; a possible D gene is TRBD1 (5 bases). The CDR3 contains 14 residues. V lost 0 bases to trimming and J lost 8 bases, with 8 bases between them. CDR1 is LNHNV, CDR2 YYDKDF, per germline (reference sequence).

This clonotype was counted ten times or more. V usage is TRBV9 and J usage is TRBJ1-2, with D unresolved. This CDR3 contains 12 residues. V was clipped by 0 bases and J by 4 bases, with 4 bases between them. Germline CDR1 SGDLS, CDR2 YYNGEE. Here the CDR3 reads CASSVGFYGYTF. The CDR3 coding sequence is TGTGCCAGCAGCGTAGGATTCTATGGCTACACCTTC.

This clonotype was counted ten times or more. The chain employs TRBV12-3 or TRBV12-4 and TRBJ2-6; D possibly uses TRBD1 or TRBD2 (5 bases each). This CDR3 has 21 amino acids. Deletions cut 2 bases from V and 1 base from J, with 24 bases between. CDR3 protein: CASSLLSGIGSRASGANVLTF. CDR3 nucleotides: TGTGCCAGCAGTTTATTGTCCGGGATCGGTAGCAGGGCATCTGGGGCCAACGTCCTGACTTTC.

The CDR3 sequence: CASSGGQGGGELFF. The CDR3 region has the DNA TGTGCCAGCAGTGGCGGACAGGGAGGAGGGGAGCTGTTTTTT. The chain employs TRBV2 and TRBJ2-2; 8 bases are shared with TRBD1. CDR3 length: 14 residues. CDR1 and CDR2 (germline): SNHLY, FYNNEI. After removal of 4 bases from V and 8 bases from J, the junction contained 6 bases not matched to a gene.

The J gene is TRBJ2-5, the V gene TRBV9; D unclear. The CDR3 has 14 amino acids. Trimming removed 4 bases from V and 5 bases from J, with 15 bases in between. The germline V gene encodes CDR1 SGDLS and CDR2 YYNGEE. As DNA, the CDR3 is TGTGCCAGCAGCTTGGCAGCGACTTCGGAGACCCAGTACTTC. Its translation: CASSLAATSETQYF.

This clonotype was seen ten or more times. The gene calls are TRBV6-6 and TRBJ1-5; no reliable D call. The CDR3 is 14 residues long. V was pared by 2 bases and J by 3 bases, with 8 bases between. The germline CDR1 and CDR2 sequences are MNHNY and SVGAGI (reference sequence). The CDR3 nucleotides read TGTGCCAGCAGTTACCGGGCGGACAATCAGCCCCAGCATTTT. Its protein is CASSYRADNQPQHF.

Comment on this clonotype: Because the CDR3 is missing its conserved closing phenylalanine or tryptophan, this is likely a read error. The DNA is left out, because the CDR3 cannot be placed on it with certainty; the CDR3 is given as TCRdb lists it. The V and J genes are TRBV19 and TRBJ2-6. CDR1 LNHDA and CDR2 SQIVND come from the germline V gene (reference sequence). Inclusive of both ends, the CDR3 amounts to 8 amino acids. CDR3 in amino acids: CASSSGWG.